The clone carrying this T cell receptor beta chain occurred a few times. The sample originates from a study of T-cell memory formation after mild COVID-19. Each CDR3 protein is one row after TCRdb ran MiXCR on the 5' RACE reads. The table has roughly 140,000 distinct CDR3 sequences, about 14% seen once. The CDR3 runs to 15 residues. The germline CDR1 and CDR2 sequences are SGDLS and YYNGEE. V lost 4 bases and J lost 3, with 14 bases in between. This sequence originates from an adult woman who had mild COVID-19 (a few samples of this study predate the infection). Cell type and time point are not known. This chain links TRBV9 with TRBJ2-1; TRBD2 is a possible D gene (5 bases). Sample: PBMCs or a T cell subset sorted from them (not recorded which). CDR3 amino acids: CASSPADQVYNEQFF. CDR3 nucleotide sequence: TGTGCCAGCAGCCCAGCGGACCAGGTCTACAATGAGCAGTTCTTC.